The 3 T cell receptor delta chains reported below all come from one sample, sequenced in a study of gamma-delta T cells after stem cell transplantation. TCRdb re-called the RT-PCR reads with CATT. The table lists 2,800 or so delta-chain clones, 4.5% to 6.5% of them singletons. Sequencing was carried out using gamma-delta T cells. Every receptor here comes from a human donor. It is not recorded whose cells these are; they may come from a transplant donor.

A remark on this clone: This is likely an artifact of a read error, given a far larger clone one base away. CDR3 DNA sequence: TGTGCCCGTGACGGAATGAGGACCGATAAACTCATCTTT. Amino acids: CARDGMRTDKLIF. The rearrangement uses TRDV2 and TRDJ1; D is unclear. This CDR3 spans 13 amino acids. CDR1 and CDR2 from the germline V gene are GEAIGNYY and EKD.

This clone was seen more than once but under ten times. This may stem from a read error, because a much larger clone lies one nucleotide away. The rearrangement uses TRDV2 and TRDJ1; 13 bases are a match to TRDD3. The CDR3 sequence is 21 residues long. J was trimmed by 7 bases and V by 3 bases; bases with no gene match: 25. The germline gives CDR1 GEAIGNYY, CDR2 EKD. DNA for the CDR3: TGTGCCTGTGACTCGGTACTGGGGGATACGCGAAGTCGCGCGGGAGGCGCTAAACTCATCTTT. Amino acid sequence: CACDSVLGDTRSRAGGAKLIF.

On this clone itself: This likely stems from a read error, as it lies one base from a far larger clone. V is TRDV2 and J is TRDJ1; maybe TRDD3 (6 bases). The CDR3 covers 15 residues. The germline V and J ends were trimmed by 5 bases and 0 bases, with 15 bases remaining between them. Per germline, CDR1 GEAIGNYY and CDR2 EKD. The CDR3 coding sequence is TGTGCCTGTGGCAAGATGGGGGGAGACACCGATAAACTCATCTTT. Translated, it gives CACGKMGGDTDKLIF.